The count of the clone carrying this TCR beta chain is one. Antigen: not known. The data belong to a study of cytomegalovirus exposure and HLA in healthy donors. Study-wide background: As released early, the data held some 85 million unique TCRs from HLA-typed donors.

Study-level findings and limits: Presence/absence results assume similar sequencing depth per donor, which may not hold.

Both 60 Vbeta primers and 13 Jbeta primers went into the PCR. Only in-frame clones appear in the TCRdb table, and some are missing; sequencing was by immunoSEQ multiplex PCR. The sample records about 150,000 clones, over 60% being singletons. The sequenced material came from PBMCs. The origin of this receptor is a woman in her forties in good health and CMV-seronegative.

Here the CDR3 reads CASLYEQYF. CDR3 in DNA: TGTGCCAGCCTCTACGAGCAGTACTTC. The V and J genes are TRBV2 and TRBJ2-7, with D unclear. Trimming pared 8 bases from V and 3 bases from J, leaving 2 bases between. Germline V gene lookup returns CDR1 SNHLY and CDR2 FYNNEI. This CDR3 is built from 9 residues.